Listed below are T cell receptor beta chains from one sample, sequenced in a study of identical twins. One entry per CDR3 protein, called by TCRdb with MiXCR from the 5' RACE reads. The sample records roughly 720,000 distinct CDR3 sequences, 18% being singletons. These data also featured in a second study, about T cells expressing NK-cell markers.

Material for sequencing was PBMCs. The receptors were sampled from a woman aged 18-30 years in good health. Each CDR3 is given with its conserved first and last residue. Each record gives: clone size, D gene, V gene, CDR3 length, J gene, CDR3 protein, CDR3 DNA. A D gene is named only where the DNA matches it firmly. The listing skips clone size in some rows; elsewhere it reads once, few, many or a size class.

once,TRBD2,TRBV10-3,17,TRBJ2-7,CAISETSGTSGTYEQYF,TGTGCCATCAGTGAGACGAGTGGGACTAGCGGAACCTACGAGCAGTACTTC
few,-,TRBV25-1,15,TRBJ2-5,CASSKGGGLGETQYF,TGTGCCAGCAGTAAGGGGGGAGGGTTGGGTGAGACCCAGTACTTC
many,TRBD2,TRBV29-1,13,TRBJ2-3,CSVPAGGTDTQYF,TGCAGCGTTCCCGCGGGAGGAACCGATACGCAGTATTTT
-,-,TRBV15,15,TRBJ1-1,CATSRTLQGNTEAFF,TGTGCCACCAGCAGAACGCTCCAGGGGAACACTGAAGCTTTCTTT
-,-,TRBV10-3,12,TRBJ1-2,CATGDGNYGYTF,TGTGCCACCGGAGACGGGAACTATGGCTACACCTTC
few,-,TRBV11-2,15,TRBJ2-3,CASSRRQASTDTQYF,TGTGCCAGCAGCCGAAGACAGGCTAGCACAGATACGCAGTATTTT
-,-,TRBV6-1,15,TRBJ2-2,CASSPFGRFTGELFF,TGTGCCAGCAGCCCTTTCGGCCGGTTCACCGGGGAGCTGTTTTTT
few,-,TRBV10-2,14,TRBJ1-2,CASSNPSGNYGYTF,TGCGCCAGCAGTAACCCCTCTGGGAACTATGGCTACACCTTC
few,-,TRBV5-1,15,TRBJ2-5,CASSLDFSMKETQYF,TGCGCCAGCAGCTTGGACTTTTCCATGAAAGAGACCCAGTACTTC
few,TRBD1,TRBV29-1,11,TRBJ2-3,CSGQGPREQYF,TGCAGCGGACAGGGGCCGAGGGAGCAGTATTTT
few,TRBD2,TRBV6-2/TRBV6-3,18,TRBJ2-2,CASSPWTSGGLNTGELFF,TGTGCCAGCAGCCCCTGGACTAGCGGGGGGCTGAACACCGGGGAGCTGTTTTTT
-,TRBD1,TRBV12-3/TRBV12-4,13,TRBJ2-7,CASSLGQGREQYF,TGTGCCAGCAGTTTGGGACAGGGACGCGAGCAGTACTTC
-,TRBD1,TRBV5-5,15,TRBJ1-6,CASSLAGTGGLPLHF,TGTGCCAGCAGCTTGGCCGGGACAGGAGGATTGCCCCTCCACTTT
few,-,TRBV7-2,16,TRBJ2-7,CASSLSRGNYLPEQYF,TGTGCCAGCAGCCTCAGTCGGGGCAACTACCTCCCGGAGCAGTACTTC
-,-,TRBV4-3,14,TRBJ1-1,CASSTQWANTEAFF,TGCGCCAGCAGCACCCAGTGGGCGAACACTGAAGCTTTCTTT
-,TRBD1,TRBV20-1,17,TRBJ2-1,CCARGTTGGLSYNEQFF,TGCTGTGCTAGAGGCACTACAGGGGGCCTCTCCTACAATGAGCAGTTCTTC
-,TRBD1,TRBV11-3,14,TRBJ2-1,CASSWETGYNEQFF,TGTGCCAGCAGCTGGGAGACAGGGTACAATGAGCAGTTCTTC
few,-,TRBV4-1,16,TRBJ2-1,CASSQDHPDPYNEQFF,TGCGCCAGCAGCCAAGATCACCCCGATCCCTACAATGAGCAGTTCTTC
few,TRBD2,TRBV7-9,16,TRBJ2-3,CASSSLTSVGTDTQYF,TGTGCCAGCAGCTCTTTGACTAGCGTAGGCACAGATACGCAGTATTTT
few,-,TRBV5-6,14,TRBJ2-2,CASSLKIYTGELFF,TGTGCCAGCAGCCTGAAGATTTACACCGGGGAGCTGTTTTTT
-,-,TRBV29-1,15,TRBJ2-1,CSGRGRSSSYNEQFF,TGCAGCGGAAGAGGGCGGTCCAGCTCCTACAATGAGCAGTTCTTC
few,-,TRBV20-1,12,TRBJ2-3,CSVIRGTDTQYF,TGCAGTGTTATCCGGGGGACAGATACGCAGTATTTT
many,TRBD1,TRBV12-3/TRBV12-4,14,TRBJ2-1,CARIRDRGFGEQFF,TGTGCCAGGATCCGGGACAGGGGATTTGGGGAGCAGTTCTTC
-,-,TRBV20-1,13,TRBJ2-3,CSAIRRGTDTQYF,TGCAGTGCTATTCGGAGAGGCACAGATACGCAGTATTTT
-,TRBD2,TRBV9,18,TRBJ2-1,CASSIHGLAGGPGNEQFF,TGTGCCAGCAGCATCCACGGACTAGCGGGAGGGCCAGGCAATGAGCAGTTCTTC
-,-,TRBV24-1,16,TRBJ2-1,CATRPPRGEWDNEQFF,TGTGCCACCAGGCCCCCCCGCGGGGAGTGGGACAATGAGCAGTTCTTC
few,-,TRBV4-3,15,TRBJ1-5,CASSQDRYGNQPQHF,TGCGCCAGCAGCCAAGATAGGTATGGTAATCAGCCCCAGCATTTT
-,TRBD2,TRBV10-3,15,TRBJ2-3,CAIRAGGSAPDTQYF,TGTGCCATCAGGGCCGGGGGGAGTGCTCCAGATACGCAGTATTTT
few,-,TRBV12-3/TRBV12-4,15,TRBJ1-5,CASSRQGQINQPQHF,TGTGCCAGCAGCCGCCAAGGACAGATCAATCAGCCCCAGCATTTT
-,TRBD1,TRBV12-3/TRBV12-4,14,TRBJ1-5,CASTEWDRVQPQHF,TGTGCCAGCACAGAGTGGGACAGGGTGCAGCCCCAGCATTTT
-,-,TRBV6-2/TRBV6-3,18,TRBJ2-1,CASSYIRSQLSSYNEQFF,TGTGCCAGCAGTTACATCCGTAGCCAGCTTAGCTCCTACAATGAGCAGTTCTTC
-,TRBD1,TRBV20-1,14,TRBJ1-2,CSARPGQLDYGYTF,TGCAGTGCTAGACCGGGACAGCTCGACTATGGCTACACCTTC
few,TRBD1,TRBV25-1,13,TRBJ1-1,CATSPGGRSEAFF,TGTGCCACCTCCCCAGGGGGCCGGAGTGAAGCTTTCTTT
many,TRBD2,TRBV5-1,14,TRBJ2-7,CASSSGLAVYEQYF,TGCGCCAGCAGTTCGGGACTAGCGGTCTACGAGCAGTACTTC
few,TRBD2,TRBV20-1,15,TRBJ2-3,CSAESGGRSPDTQYF,TGCAGTGCTGAGTCGGGCGGGAGGTCCCCAGATACGCAGTATTTT
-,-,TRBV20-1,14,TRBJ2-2,CSAIGTENTGELFF,TGCAGTGCAATCGGGACGGAGAACACCGGGGAGCTGTTTTTT
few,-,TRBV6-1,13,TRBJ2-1,CATKEGPGNEQFF,TGTGCCACCAAGGAGGGGCCTGGGAATGAGCAGTTCTTC
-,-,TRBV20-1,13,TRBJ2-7,CSAKSRLSYEQYF,TGCAGTGCCAAGTCCAGGCTCTCCTACGAGCAGTACTTC
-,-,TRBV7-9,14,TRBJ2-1,CASSLRSPYNEQFF,TGTGCCAGCAGCTTGAGGAGCCCCTACAATGAGCAGTTCTTC
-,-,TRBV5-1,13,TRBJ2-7,CASIGDSTYEQYF,TGCGCCAGCATCGGCGACTCGACCTACGAGCAGTACTTC
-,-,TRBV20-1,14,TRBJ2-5,CSARMGLLQETQYF,TGCAGTGCTAGAATGGGGTTACTCCAAGAGACCCAGTACTTC
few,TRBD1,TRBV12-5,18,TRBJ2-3,CASGLVRDGQASTDTQYF,TGTGCTAGTGGTTTGGTACGTGATGGACAGGCCAGCACAGATACGCAGTATTTT
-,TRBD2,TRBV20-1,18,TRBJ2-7,CSARDHGLAGGSSYEQYF,TGCAGTGCTAGAGACCATGGACTAGCGGGAGGGAGCTCCTACGAGCAGTACTTC
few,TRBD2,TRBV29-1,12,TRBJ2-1,CSDASGSGEQFF,TGCAGCGACGCTAGCGGGAGTGGTGAGCAGTTCTTC
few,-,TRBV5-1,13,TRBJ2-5,CASSVRPKETQYF,TGCGCCAGCAGCGTCCGACCGAAAGAGACCCAGTACTTC
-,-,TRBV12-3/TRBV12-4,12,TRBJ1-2,CASSSSFYGYTF,TGTGCCAGCAGTTCCTCATTCTATGGCTACACCTTC
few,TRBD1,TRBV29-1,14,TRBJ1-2,CSVAPGQGRYGYTF,TGCAGCGTTGCGCCGGGACAGGGGAGGTATGGCTACACCTTC
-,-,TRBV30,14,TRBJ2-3,CAGNQGQSTDTQYF,TGTGCCGGCAACCAGGGGCAGAGCACAGATACGCAGTATTTT
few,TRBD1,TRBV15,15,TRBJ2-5,CATSRAGTGRETQYF,TGTGCCACCAGCAGAGCCGGGACAGGGAGAGAGACCCAGTACTTC